This entry lists 8 T cell receptor beta chains sequenced from one sample in a study of glioma-infiltrating T cells after dendritic cell vaccination. The time point here: after dendritic cell vaccination, including at tumor progression/relapse. Using immunoSEQ multiplex PCR, the repertoire was profiled, and TCRdb retains in-frame clones only, with some absent. The sample lists about 58,000 clones, about 84% occurring once. The sample was blood, taken after dendritic cell vaccination. These receptors came from a human donor with glioblastoma.

The count of this clone is one. The chain uses TRBV7-9 and TRBJ1-2; 7 bases map to TRBD1. This CDR3 is built from 15 residues. The germline V gene encodes CDR1 SEHNR and CDR2 FQNEAQ (reference sequence). Trimming at V came to 2 bases and at J to 4 bases, leaving 7 bases not matched to a gene. The CDR3 sequence is CASSLMRGQIYGYTF. CDR3 DNA: TGTGCCAGCAGCTTAATGCGGGGACAGATCTATGGCTACACCTTC. Based on the CDR3 plus reference TRBV7-9 and TRBJ1-2, the full variable domain is DTGVSQNPRHKITKRGQNVTFRCDPISEHNRLYWYRQTLGQGPEFLTYFQNEAQLEKSRLLSDRFSAERPKGSFSTLEIQRTEQGDSAMYLCASSLMRGQIYGYTFGSGTRLTVV.

The chain joins TRBV10-3 to TRBJ2-7; no definite D call. V was shortened by 4 bases and J by 3 bases, with 4 bases between the two germline ends. CDR1 is ENHRY and CDR2 is SYGVKD in the germline V gene. This CDR3 has 11 residues. CDR3 in DNA: TGTGCCATCAGTGGGAGCTACGAGCAGTACTTC. It specifies CAISGSYEQYF.

This chain connects TRBV5-1 to TRBJ2-1; 13 positions agree with TRBD2. The V segment lost 3 bases and the J segment 4 bases; nucleotides outside the gene matches: 4. The CDR3 spans 16 residues. CDR1 is SGHRS and CDR2 is YFSETQ in the germline V gene. CDR3 coding DNA: TGCGCCAGCAGCTCAACTAGCGGGGGGGTTTACAATGAGCAGTTCTTC. Its protein is CASSSTSGGVYNEQFF.

The CDR3 reads CAWSRQGNSPLHF. The CDR3 nucleotides are TGTGCCTGGAGTCGACAGGGGAATTCACCCCTCCACTTT. The rearrangement joins TRBV30 to TRBJ1-6; 8 bases line up with TRBD1. Germline CDR1 is GTSNPN and CDR2 is SVGIG (reference sequence). The CDR3 sequence is 13 residues long. V trimming: 2 bases; J trimming: 7 bases; junction bases outside the gene matches: 1.

This clone was observed a handful of times. V and J are TRBV7-9 and TRBJ2-1, with 9 positions matching TRBD1. The germline CDR1 and CDR2 sequences are SEHNR and FQNEAQ (reference sequence). The ends lost 3 bases at V and 5 bases at J; junction bases unmatched: 8. The CDR3 has 16 amino acids. The CDR3 protein is CASSFPLRTGDNEQFF. DNA for the CDR3: TGTGCCAGCAGCTTCCCCCTAAGGACAGGGGACAATGAGCAGTTCTTC.

The chain carries TRBV7-2 and TRBJ2-7, with D uncertain. Germline V gene data show CDR1 as SGHTA and CDR2 as FQGNSA. Trimming removed 2 bases from V and 7 bases from J, with 12 bases in between. This CDR3 region has 13 residues. CDR3: CASSLQESREQYF. The CDR3 bases are TGTGCCAGCAGCTTACAAGAGTCTCGGGAGCAGTACTTC. The variable domain in full, with the rest retrieved from reference TRBV7-2 and TRBJ2-7, is GAGVSQSPSNKVTEKGKDVELRCDPISGHTALYWYRQSLGQGLEFLIYFQGNSAPDKSGLPSDRFSAERTGGSVSTLTIQRTQQEDSAVYLCASSLQESREQYFGPGTRLTVT.

The CDR3 sequence is CASSLRTGELFF. CDR3 in DNA: TGTGCCAGCAGTTTGAGAACCGGGGAGCTGTTTTTT. The rearrangement joins TRBV27 to TRBJ2-2; D uncertain. Trimming left V 3 bases short and J 5 bases short, with 4 bases between. This CDR3 region has 12 residues. In germline, CDR1 is MNHEY, CDR2 SMNVEV (reference sequence).

The chain employs TRBV11-1 and TRBJ2-1; D is ambiguous. The CDR3 has 14 residues. V was clipped by 7 bases and J by 2 bases, with 12 bases between them. Germline CDR1 and CDR2: SGHAT and FQDESV (reference sequence). The CDR3 loop is CASTPGPTYNEQFF. The CDR3 region has the DNA TGTGCCAGCACCCCAGGCCCTACCTACAATGAGCAGTTCTTC.